Listed below are T cell receptor beta chains from one sample, sequenced in a study of OX40 agonist ivuxolimab in advanced cancers. Clones were sequenced by immunoSEQ multiplex PCR, and TCRdb holds only the in-frame ones, with some missing. Of roughly 40,000 clones in the sample, 75% to 90% were seen once. The sample was CD4+ or CD8+ T cells sorted from blood, taken in a trial of the OX40 agonist ivuxolimab. Every receptor here comes from an adult with an advanced solid tumor such as melanoma, head and neck, liver or kidney cancer. Both conserved end residues are part of each CDR3. A D gene is named only where the DNA matches it firmly. Part of the rows lack a size; the others show once, few, many or a class for expanded clones.

abundance,j_gene,v_gene,d_gene,CDR3aa,CDR3nt
-,TRBJ2-7,TRBV11-2,-,CASSLVGASYEQYF,TGTGCCAGCAGCTTAGTCGGCGCCTCCTACGAGCAGTACTTC
-,TRBJ2-7,TRBV4-1,TRBD1,CASSPDRGEQYF,TGCGCCAGCAGCCCGGACAGGGGCGAGCAGTACTTC
few,TRBJ2-5,TRBV19,TRBD1,CASSSRQGEETQYF,TGTGCCAGTAGTTCACGACAGGGGGAAGAGACCCAGTACTTC
-,TRBJ1-2,TRBV27,-,CASSPQGFGYGYTF,TGTGCCAGCAGTCCCCAGGGGTTCGGCTATGGCTACACCTTC
-,TRBJ2-1,TRBV15,-,CATSRGTGTHNEQFF,TGTGCCACCAGCAGAGGGACTGGAACCCACAATGAGCAGTTCTTC
-,TRBJ1-2,TRBV7-9,TRBD1,CASSSEQSDRGYGYTF,TGTGCCAGCAGCTCCGAACAATCAGACAGGGGCTATGGCTACACCTTC
-,TRBJ1-2,TRBV30,-,CACQGRGVPYGYTF,TGTGCCTGCCAAGGGAGGGGAGTCCCCTATGGCTACACCTTC
-,TRBJ1-6,TRBV6-4,TRBD1,CASSPGGYNSPLHF,TGTGCCAGCAGTCCAGGGGGCTATAATTCACCCCTCCACTTT
once,TRBJ1-1,TRBV11-1,-,CASSLRKTEAFF,TGTGCCAGCAGCTTAAGGAAGACTGAAGCTTTCTTT
-,TRBJ1-3,TRBV7-8,TRBD1,CASSWETGFAGNTIYF,TGTGCCAGCAGCTGGGAGACAGGGTTTGCTGGAAACACCATATATTTT
few,TRBJ1-6,TRBV27,-,CASRLSDSSYNSPLHF,TGTGCCAGCAGGTTATCAGACAGCTCCTATAATTCACCCCTCCACTTT
-,TRBJ2-7,TRBV5-6,-,CASSDSSYEQYF,TGTGCCAGCAGCGATAGCTCCTACGAGCAGTACTTC
-,TRBJ1-4,TRBV5-1,-,CASSLEANEKLFF,TGCGCCAGCAGCTTGGAGGCTAATGAAAAACTGTTTTTT
once,TRBJ1-2,TRBV7-9,-,CASSLGTAMGYTF,TGTGCCAGCAGCTTAGGGACAGCCATGGGCTACACCTTC
once,TRBJ1-3,TRBV11-2,-,CASSPGHANSGNTIYF,TGTGCCAGCAGCCCGGGACACGCAAACTCTGGAAACACCATATATTTT